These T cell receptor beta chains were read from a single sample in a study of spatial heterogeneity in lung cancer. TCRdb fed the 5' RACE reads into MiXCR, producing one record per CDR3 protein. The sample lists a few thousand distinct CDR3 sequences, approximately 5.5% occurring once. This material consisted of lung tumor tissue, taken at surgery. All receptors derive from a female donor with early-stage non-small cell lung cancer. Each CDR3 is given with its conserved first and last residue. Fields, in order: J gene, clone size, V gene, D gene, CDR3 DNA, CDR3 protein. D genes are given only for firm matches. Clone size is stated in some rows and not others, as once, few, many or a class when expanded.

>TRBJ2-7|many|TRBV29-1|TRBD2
TGCAGCGTTTGCGGACTAGCGGGATCTCTCTCCTACGAGCAGTACTTC
CSVCGLAGSLSYEQYF
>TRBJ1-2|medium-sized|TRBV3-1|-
TGTGCCAGCAGCCAACAGACAGGAGCCACGCACAATGGCTACACCTTC
CASSQQTGATHNGYTF
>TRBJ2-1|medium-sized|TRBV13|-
TGTGCCAGCAGCTTAGTTCGGGTACACACCGATGAGCAGTTCTTC
CASSLVRVHTDEQFF
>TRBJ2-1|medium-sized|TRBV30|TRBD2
TGTGCCTGGAGCGGGGCGCTAGCGGGATTCTACAATGAGCAGTTCTTC
CAWSGALAGFYNEQFF
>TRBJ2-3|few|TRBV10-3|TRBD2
TGTGCCATCAGCGGGAGGGAGTCGGCAACAGATACGCAGTATTTT
CAISGRESATDTQYF
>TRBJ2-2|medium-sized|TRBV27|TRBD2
TGTGCCAGCGGGGGCTCGGGACTAGCGGGGTTCATCGGGGAGCTGTTTTTT
CASGGSGLAGFIGELFF
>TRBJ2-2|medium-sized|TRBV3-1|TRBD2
TGTGCCAGCAGCCATACTAGCGGGAGGGCCCACGGGGAGCTGTTTTTT
CASSHTSGRAHGELFF
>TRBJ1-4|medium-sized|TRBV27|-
TGTGCCAGCAGTTTTCAGTGGAGGGATGAAAAACTGTTTTTT
CASSFQWRDEKLFF
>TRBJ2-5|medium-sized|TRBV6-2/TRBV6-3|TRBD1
TGTGCCAGCAGTTACCTTGGGACAGCAGAAGAGACCCAGTACTTC
CASSYLGTAEETQYF
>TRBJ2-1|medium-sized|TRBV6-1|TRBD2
TGTGCCAGCAGTGAAACTACTAGCGGGAGCCATGAGCAGTTCTTC
CASSETTSGSHEQFF
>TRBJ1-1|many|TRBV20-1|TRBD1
TGCAGTGCTAGGTCGGGACAGGGTTCGACTGAAGCTTTCTTT
CSARSGQGSTEAFF
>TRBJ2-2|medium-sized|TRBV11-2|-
TGTGCCAGCAGCTTAGATGGCCTCACCGGGGAGCTGTTTTTT
CASSLDGLTGELFF
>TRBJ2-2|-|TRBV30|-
TGTGCCTGGACGGCTTTCAACACCGGGGAGCTGTTTTTT
CAWTAFNTGELFF
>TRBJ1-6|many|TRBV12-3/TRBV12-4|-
TGTGCCAGCAGTTTGCCCACTTCACCCCTCCACTTT
CASSLPTSPLHF
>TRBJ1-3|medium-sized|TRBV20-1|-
TGCAGTGCTAGAGTATCGGACGGGAACTCTGGAAACACCATATATTTT
CSARVSDGNSGNTIYF
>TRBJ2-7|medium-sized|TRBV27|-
TGTGCCAGCGGGACCTACGAGCAGTACTTC
CASGTYEQYF
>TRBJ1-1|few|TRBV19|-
TGTGCCAGTAGTTGGAAGGGTGACACTGAAGCTTTCTTT
CASSWKGDTEAFF
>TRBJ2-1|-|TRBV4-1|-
TGCGCCAGCAGCCAACGTTGGCCCGAAAATGAGCAGTTCTTC
CASSQRWPENEQFF
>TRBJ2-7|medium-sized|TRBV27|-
TGTGCCAGCAGAACAGGAGCAAGCAACGAGCAGCACTTC
CASRTGASNEQHF
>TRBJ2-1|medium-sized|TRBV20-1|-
TGCAGTGCTAGCGGCCCGTACAATGAGCAGTTCTTC
CSASGPYNEQFF
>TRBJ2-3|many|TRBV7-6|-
TGTGCCAGCAGCTTAGGGCGCGATATGCAGTATTTT
CASSLGRDMQYF
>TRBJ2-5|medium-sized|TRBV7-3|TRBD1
TGTGCCAGCAGCCGGACAGGGGGACAAGAGACCCAGTACTTC
CASSRTGGQETQYF